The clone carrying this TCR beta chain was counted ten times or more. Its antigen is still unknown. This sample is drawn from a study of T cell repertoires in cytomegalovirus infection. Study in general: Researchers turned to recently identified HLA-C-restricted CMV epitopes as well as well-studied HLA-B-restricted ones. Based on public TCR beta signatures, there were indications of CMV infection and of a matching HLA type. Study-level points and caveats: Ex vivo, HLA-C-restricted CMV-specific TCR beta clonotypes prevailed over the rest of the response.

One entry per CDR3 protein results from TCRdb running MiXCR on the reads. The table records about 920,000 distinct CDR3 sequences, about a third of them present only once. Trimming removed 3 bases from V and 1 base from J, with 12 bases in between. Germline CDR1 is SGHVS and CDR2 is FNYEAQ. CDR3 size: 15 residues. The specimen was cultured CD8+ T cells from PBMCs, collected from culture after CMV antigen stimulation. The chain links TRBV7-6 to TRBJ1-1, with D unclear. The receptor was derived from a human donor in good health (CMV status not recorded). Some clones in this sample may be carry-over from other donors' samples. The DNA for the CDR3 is TGTGCCAGCAGCTTCTCGAACTCGGCGAACACTGAAGCTTTCTTT. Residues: CASSFSNSANTEAFF.